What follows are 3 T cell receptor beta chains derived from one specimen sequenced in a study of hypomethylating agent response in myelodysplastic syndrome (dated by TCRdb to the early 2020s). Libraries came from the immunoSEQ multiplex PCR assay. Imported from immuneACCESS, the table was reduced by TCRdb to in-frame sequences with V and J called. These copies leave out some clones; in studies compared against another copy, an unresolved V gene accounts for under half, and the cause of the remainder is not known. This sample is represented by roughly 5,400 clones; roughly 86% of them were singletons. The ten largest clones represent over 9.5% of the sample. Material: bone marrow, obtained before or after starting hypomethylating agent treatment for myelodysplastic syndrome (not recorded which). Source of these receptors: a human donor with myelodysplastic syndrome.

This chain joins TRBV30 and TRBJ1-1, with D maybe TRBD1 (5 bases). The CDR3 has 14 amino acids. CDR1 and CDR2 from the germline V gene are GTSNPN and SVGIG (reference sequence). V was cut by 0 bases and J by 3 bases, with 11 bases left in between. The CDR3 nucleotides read TGTGCCTGGAGTGTGACAGTGGGGGACACTGAAGCTTTCTTT. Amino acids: CAWSVTVGDTEAFF.

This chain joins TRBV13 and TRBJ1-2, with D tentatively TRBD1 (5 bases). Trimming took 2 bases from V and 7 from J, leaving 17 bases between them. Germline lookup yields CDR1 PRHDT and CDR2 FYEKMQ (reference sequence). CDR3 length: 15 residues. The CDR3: CASSLRGGPGVGYTF. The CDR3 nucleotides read TGTGCCAGCAGCTTAAGGGGCGGGCCGGGAGTTGGCTACACCTTC.

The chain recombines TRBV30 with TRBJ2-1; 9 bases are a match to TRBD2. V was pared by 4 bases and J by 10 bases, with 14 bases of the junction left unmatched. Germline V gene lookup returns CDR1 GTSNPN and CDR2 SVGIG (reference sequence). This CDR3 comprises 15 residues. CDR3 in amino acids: CAWKIAGGGHGEQFF. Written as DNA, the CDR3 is TGTGCCTGGAAAATCGCGGGAGGGGGTCATGGGGAGCAGTTCTTC.